One sample yielded the 17 T cell receptor beta chains listed below, sequenced in a study of blood T cell repertoires in COVID-19. The assay was immunoSEQ multiplex PCR, and TCRdb's table has in-frame clones only and misses some. Of approximately 440,000 clones listed, 90% are singletons. Material: PBMCs or T cells enriched from blood (not recorded which). The source is a man aged 18 to 29 who had recovered from COVID-19.

V usage is TRBV6-5 and J usage is TRBJ2-3, with 10 bases that match TRBD2. Losses at the gene ends were 5 bases for V and 3 bases for J; bases not matched to a gene: 5. Germline CDR1 is MNHEY and CDR2 is SVGAGI. The length of the CDR3 is 15 residues. The CDR3 DNA reads as TGTGCCAGCAGTCACCTAGCGGGAGTTACAGATACGCAGTATTTT. This gives the protein CASSHLAGVTDTQYF.

This clone has a handful of counts. The V gene is TRBV3-1 (or the pseudogene TRBV3-2), the J gene TRBJ1-6; D uncertain. The CDR3 is 12 residues long. Germline CDR1 and CDR2: LGHDT and YNNKEL (reference sequence). Trimming shortened V by 0 bases and J by 13 bases, and 7 bases separated the two germline ends. CDR3 nucleotides: TGTGCCAGCAGCCAAGACCAGAGGCCCCTCCACTTT. Protein: CASSQDQRPLHF.

This chain uses TRBV4-1 with TRBJ1-1, with 11 bases identical to TRBD1. Germline V gene lookup returns CDR1 MGHRA and CDR2 YSYEKL. Trimming took 4 bases from V and 5 from J; bases not matched to a gene: 3. CDR3 length: 14 amino acids. CDR3 DNA sequence: TGCGCCAGCAGCCGGACAGGGGGCGGAACTGAAGCTTTCTTT. Its protein is CASSRTGGGTEAFF.

The rearrangement links TRBV5-1 to TRBJ1-2; 8 bases are a match to TRBD1. The V gene's germline CDR1 is SGHRS and CDR2 YFSETQ. Unmatched junction bases numbered 20, after V lost 4 bases and J lost 6 bases. The CDR3 totals 18 residues. CDR3 protein: CASSGPSAGGEGWDGYTF. As DNA, the CDR3 is TGCGCCAGCAGCGGGCCGTCGGCAGGGGGCGAGGGATGGGATGGCTACACCTTC.

CDR3 nucleotides: TGTGCCACCAGTGATTCTGAACAGTCGAACACTGAAGCTTTCTTT. It is translated as CATSDSEQSNTEAFF. The chain uses TRBV24-1 and TRBJ1-1, with D uncertain. The CDR3 is 15 residues long. Germline assignment: CDR1 KGHDR and CDR2 SFDVKD. V was cut by 2 bases and J by 1 base, with 10 bases left in between.

The gene calls are TRBV6-5 and TRBJ1-4, with 7 bases identical to TRBD1. The CDR3 is 12 residues long. Germline V gene lookup returns CDR1 MNHEY and CDR2 SVGAGI. Trimming removed 4 bases from V and 8 bases from J; junction bases left unmatched: 1. The CDR3 region is CASSSGGEKLFF. The CDR3 DNA is TGTGCCAGCAGTTCAGGGGGGGAAAAACTGTTTTTT.

The chain uses TRBV28 and TRBJ2-7, with 8 bases lining up with TRBD2. The J segment lost 2 bases and the V segment lost 8 bases, leaving 5 bases of the junction unmatched. From germline, CDR1 is MDHEN and CDR2 SYDVKM. The CDR3 covers 13 residues. The CDR3 sequence: CASRSGRTYEQYF. For the CDR3, the DNA is TGTGCCAGCCGGAGCGGGAGAACCTACGAGCAGTACTTC.

CDR3 coding DNA: TGTGCCAGCAGTCCTATATCGACAGGGTTCGGACAGCCCCAGCATTTT. Translation gives CASSPISTGFGQPQHF. The genes are TRBV28 and TRBJ1-5, with TRBD1 identical over 7 bases. Germline assignment: CDR1 MDHEN and CDR2 SYDVKM. V lost 5 bases, J lost 7 bases, and 14 bases stayed unmatched. The CDR3 has 16 residues.

The chain is built from TRBV24-1 and TRBJ1-2; possibly TRBD1 for D (5 bases). V dropped 4 bases and J dropped 7 bases, with 12 bases sitting between them. This CDR3 is 13 amino acids long. CDR1 and CDR2 (germline): KGHDR, SFDVKD. The DNA for the CDR3 is TGTGCCACCAGTGACAGGGCCTGGTCTGGCTACACCTTC. Translating gives CATSDRAWSGYTF.

This clone has only one observation. The V gene is TRBV6-5, the J gene TRBJ1-5; D may be TRBD1 (6 bases). This CDR3 comprises 15 residues. Trimming took 0 bases from V and 1 from J, leaving 7 bases between them. Germline V lookup: CDR1 MNHEY, CDR2 SVGAGI. The CDR3 loop is CASSYSQGSNQPQHF. CDR3 bases: TGTGCCAGCAGTTACTCGCAGGGGAGCAATCAGCCCCAGCATTTT.

This sequence joins TRBV14 and TRBJ2-3; D unresolved. The V gene lost 1 base and the J gene lost 3 bases, with 17 bases spanning the gap. The CDR3 is 17 amino acids. Germline values: CDR1 SGHDN, CDR2 FVKESK. CDR3 sequence (DNA): TGTGCCAGCAGCCAAGTCGGTTCGAGCGTATCAACAGATACGCAGTATTTT. Translated, it gives CASSQVGSSVSTDTQYF.

The J gene is TRBJ1-6, the V gene TRBV4-1; maybe TRBD1 (6 bases). V was shortened by 1 base and J by 6 bases, with 10 bases between the two germline ends. The CDR3 covers 15 residues. Germline V gene sequence: CDR1 MGHRA, CDR2 YSYEKL. The CDR3 coding sequence is TGCGCCAGCAGCCAAGCTGGGACACGTAATTCACCCCTCCACTTT. Translation: CASSQAGTRNSPLHF.

J is TRBJ2-1 and V is TRBV5-1; TRBD2 is a possible D gene (6 bases). The CDR3 has 13 residues. V lost 5 bases and J lost 9, with 15 bases in between. Germline V lookup: CDR1 SGHRS, CDR2 YFSETQ. Here the CDR3 reads CASREGLGFEQFF. The CDR3 DNA is TGCGCCAGCAGGGAGGGCCTGGGGTTTGAGCAGTTCTTC.

The chain recombines TRBV30 with TRBJ1-4; 8 nucleotides align to TRBD1. CDR1 and CDR2 (germline): GTSNPN, SVGIG (reference sequence). Germline trimming cut 3 bases from V and 8 bases from J; bases unmatched to any gene: 5. There are 13 residues in the CDR3. CDR3 residues: CAWSDRGIEKLFF. The CDR3 DNA reads TGTGCCTGGAGCGACAGGGGAATCGAAAAACTGTTTTTT. The full variable domain, with the rest looked up from reference TRBV30 and TRBJ1-4, is SQTIHQWPATLVQPVGSPLSLECTVEGTSNPNLYWYRQAAGRGLQLLFYSVGIGQISSEVPQNLSASRPQDRQFILSSKKLLLSDSGFYLCAWSDRGIEKLFFGSGTQLSVL.

The chain recombines TRBV9 with TRBJ2-7; 9 bases line up with TRBD1. The CDR3 has 16 residues. J gave up 4 bases and V 2 bases, and 10 bases lay outside the gene matches. Germline assignment: CDR1 SGDLS and CDR2 YYNGEE. The CDR3 reads CASSVTTGGAWYEQYF. Written as DNA, the CDR3 is TGTGCCAGCAGCGTTACTACAGGGGGCGCTTGGTACGAGCAGTACTTC.

For the CDR3, the DNA is TGTGCCAGCAGCGCCGGGTTAACGGGAGGGCAGGACACCGGGGAGCTGTTTTTT. Its translation: CASSAGLTGGQDTGELFF. This chain links TRBV9 with TRBJ2-2, with TRBD2 matching over 8 bases. V shed 3 bases, J shed 3 bases, and the junction held 13 bases outside the gene matches. The CDR3 has 18 residues. Germline CDR1 is SGDLS and CDR2 is YYNGEE.

This clone was found a few times. The rearrangement links TRBV19 to TRBJ1-3; D possibly corresponds to TRBD1 (5 bases). Trimming removed 3 bases at V and 2 bases at J, with 14 bases between. The CDR3 has 16 residues. Looked up from germline, CDR1 is LNHDA and CDR2 is SQIVND (reference sequence). This CDR3 reads CASSMGGSIAGNTIYF. The CDR3 DNA follows: TGTGCCAGTAGTATGGGGGGATCAATTGCTGGAAACACCATATATTTT.